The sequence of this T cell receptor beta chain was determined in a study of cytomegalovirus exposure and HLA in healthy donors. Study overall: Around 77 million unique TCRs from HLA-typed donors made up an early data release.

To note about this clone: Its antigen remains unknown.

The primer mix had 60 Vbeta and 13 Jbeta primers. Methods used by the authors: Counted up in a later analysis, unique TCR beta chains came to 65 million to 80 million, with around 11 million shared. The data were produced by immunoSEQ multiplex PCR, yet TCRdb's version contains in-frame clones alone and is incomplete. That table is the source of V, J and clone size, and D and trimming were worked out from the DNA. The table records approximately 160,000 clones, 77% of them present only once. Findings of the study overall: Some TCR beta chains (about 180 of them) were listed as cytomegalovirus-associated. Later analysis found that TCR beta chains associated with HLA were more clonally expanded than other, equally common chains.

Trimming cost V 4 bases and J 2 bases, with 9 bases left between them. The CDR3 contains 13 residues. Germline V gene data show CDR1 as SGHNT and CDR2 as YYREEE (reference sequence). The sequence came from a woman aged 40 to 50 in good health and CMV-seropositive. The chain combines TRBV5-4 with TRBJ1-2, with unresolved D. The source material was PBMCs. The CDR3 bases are TGTGCCAGCAGCCCCCTCGGGAACTATGGCTACACCTTC. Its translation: CASSPLGNYGYTF.